The 11 T cell receptor beta chains reported below all come from one sample, sequenced in a study of regulatory T cells in long-lasting Graves disease. Both iRepertoire HTBI primers and Arm-PCR of CDR3 regions were used to build the TCR beta libraries. TCRdb re-analysed the multiplex PCR reads in MiXCR, keeping a single row per CDR3 protein. The table includes more than 300,000 distinct CDR3 sequences, around 15% detected once. Time point meaning: newly diagnosed GD, antithyroid drugs for less than 3 months. PBMC RNA was the source of the TCR library. These same data were also listed under a study on T cells in Graves' hyperthyroidism and ophthalmopathy.

The source was peripheral blood mononuclear cells (PBMCs), collected at new diagnosis, from a patient treated with antithyroid drugs. The receptors stem from a woman in her late teens or twenties with Graves disease.

Remarks on this clonotype: This may arise from a read error, as a much more abundant clone is one base away. V gene TRBV5-6 combines with J gene TRBJ2-5; the D call may be TRBD1 or TRBD2 (5 bases each). The CDR3 covers 14 residues. V lost 0 bases and J 1 base, leaving 7 bases between the germline ends. Germline V gives CDR1 SGHDT, CDR2 YYEEEE. CDR3 protein: CASSLGDGQETQYF. The CDR3 DNA is TGTGCCAGCAGCTTGGGGGACGGCCAAGAGACCCAGTACTTC.

This clonotype was counted at least ten times. V gene TRBV9 combines with J gene TRBJ2-1; D may match TRBD1 or TRBD2 (5 bases each). The CDR3 totals 16 residues. Germline CDR1 reads SGDLS; CDR2 reads YYNGEE. Trimming took off 0 bases at V and 4 bases at J, with 14 bases between the two ends. The CDR3 bases are TGTGCCAGCAGCGTAGGGGGACGAGGGATATACAATGAGCAGTTCTTC. This codes for CASSVGGRGIYNEQFF.

At least ten counts were recorded for this clonotype. This chain uses TRBV2 with TRBJ2-1; maybe TRBD2 (7 bases). V gave up 6 bases and J gave up 1 base, with 13 bases separating them. The CDR3 runs to 15 residues. CDR1 is SNHLY, CDR2 FYNNEI, per germline. This CDR3 reads CASRRGRASYNEQFF. The CDR3 region has the DNA TGTGCCAGCAGGAGGGGGAGGGCATCCTACAATGAGCAGTTCTTC.

Ten or more counts support this clonotype. The chain joins TRBV27 to TRBJ2-7, with TRBD2 identical over 10 bases. Germline trimming cut 4 bases from V and 2 bases from J; bases unmatched to any gene: 2. The CDR3 contains 14 residues. From germline, CDR1 is MNHEY and CDR2 SMNVEV (reference sequence). CDR3 nucleotides: TGTGCCAGCAGTTCCAGCGGGAGGGCCTACGAGCAGTACTTC. Encoded protein: CASSSSGRAYEQYF.

The chain is built from TRBV30 and TRBJ1-5; possible D gene TRBD1, 5 bases. V gave up 3 bases and J gave up 0 bases, with 6 bases separating them. Germline loops: CDR1 GTSNPN, CDR2 SVGIG (reference sequence). The CDR3 length is 13 residues. DNA of the CDR3: TGTGCCTGGAGGGACAATAGCAATCAGCCCCAGCATTTT. This gives the protein CAWRDNSNQPQHF.

This clonotype was detected many times. V and J are TRBV27 and TRBJ2-7; D might be TRBD1 (5 bases). The germline V and J ends were trimmed by 6 bases and 4 bases, with 10 bases remaining between them. There are 12 residues in the CDR3. Per the germline V gene, CDR1 is MNHEY and CDR2 is SMNVEV (reference sequence). The CDR3 spells CASRGLTYEQYF. The CDR3 DNA reads TGTGCCAGCAGGGGGCTAACTTACGAGCAGTACTTC.

This clonotype was counted only a few times. This probably arose from a read error, given a far larger clone one base away. J is TRBJ2-7 and V is TRBV2, with TRBD1 matching 7 bases. CDR3 length: 15 amino acids. Germline V gene lookup returns CDR1 SNHLY and CDR2 FYNNEI. V was pared by 6 bases and J by 7 bases, with 15 bases of the junction left unmatched. In DNA form, the CDR3 reads TGTGCCAGCAGACAGGACAGGATCTCCTACAATGAGCAGTACTTC. The encoded protein is CASRQDRISYNEQYF.

This clonotype was seen many times. V usage is TRBV3-1 and J usage is TRBJ2-7, with 8 nucleotides matching TRBD1. Germline loops: CDR1 LGHDT, CDR2 YNNKEL (reference sequence). Trimming took 7 bases from V and 3 from J; bases not matched to a gene: 11. This CDR3 is built from 15 residues. The CDR3 spells CASTAQGGSFYEQYF. The CDR3 DNA reads TGTGCCAGCACCGCACAGGGGGGCAGTTTCTACGAGCAGTACTTC.

V and J are TRBV29-1 and TRBJ2-1, with 10 bases lining up with TRBD2. V lost 6 bases, J lost 6 bases, and 11 bases stayed unmatched. The CDR3 is made up of 15 amino acids. Germline CDR1 reads SQVTM; CDR2 reads ANQGSEA. For the CDR3, the DNA is TGCAGCGTGAACGTGGGACTAGCGAGGTCCAATGAGCAGTTCTTC. Translation gives CSVNVGLARSNEQFF.

The chain links TRBV3-1 to TRBJ1-2; D remains ambiguous. Germline CDR1 reads LGHDT; CDR2 reads YNNKEL (reference sequence). This CDR3 is 14 amino acids long. Trimming took off 6 bases at V and 2 bases at J, with 13 bases between the two ends. CDR3 sequence reads: CASSPPAENYGYTF. Here the CDR3 DNA reads TGTGCCAGCAGTCCCCCCGCAGAGAACTATGGCTACACCTTC.

The chain joins TRBV19 to TRBJ2-3; D is possibly TRBD2 (5 bases). This CDR3 has 14 residues. The germline V gene has CDR1 LNHDA and CDR2 SQIVND (reference sequence). V lost 7 bases and J lost 6, with 17 bases in between. The CDR3 DNA is TGTGCCAGTACCTATAAGGGAGCGACCGATACGCAGTATTTT. It is translated as CASTYKGATDTQYF.